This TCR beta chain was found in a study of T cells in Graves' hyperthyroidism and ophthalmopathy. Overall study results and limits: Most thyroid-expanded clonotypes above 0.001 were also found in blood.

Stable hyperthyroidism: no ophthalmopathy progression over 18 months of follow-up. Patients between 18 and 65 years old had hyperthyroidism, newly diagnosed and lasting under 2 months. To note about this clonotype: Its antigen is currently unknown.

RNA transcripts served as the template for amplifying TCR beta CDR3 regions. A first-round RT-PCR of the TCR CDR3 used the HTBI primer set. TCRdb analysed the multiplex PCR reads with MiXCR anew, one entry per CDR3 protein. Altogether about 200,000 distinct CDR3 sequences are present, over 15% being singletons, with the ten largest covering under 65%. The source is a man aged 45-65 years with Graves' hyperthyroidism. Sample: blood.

The CDR3 is CSAKPGLGALGERSYNEQFF. The CDR3 DNA sequence: TGCAGTGCTAAACCAGGGTTGGGGGCATTGGGGGAGAGGTCCTACAATGAGCAGTTCTTC. V usage is TRBV20-1 and J usage is TRBJ2-1; D perhaps matches TRBD1 (6 bases). V was clipped by 4 bases and J by 1 base, with 29 bases between them. CDR1 is DFQATT and CDR2 is SNEGSKA in the germline V gene (reference sequence). The CDR3 has 20 amino acids.